The following is a T cell receptor (beta chain) sequence with its context. The antigen remains unidentified. The data were obtained in a study of shared clonotypes between healthy human individuals. Study as a whole: There were three CD4 naive, three CD4 memory, two CD8 naive and one CD8 memory plates per donor.

V trimming: 1 base; J trimming: 3 bases; junction bases outside the gene matches: 3. This CDR3 has 16 amino acids. CDR1 is MGHRA, CDR2 YSYEKL, per germline. Study-level results: Relative to clonotypes present in all four donors, those not shared had lower generation probabilities. Shared clonotypes: 4.5% to 6% naive CD4, under 4% naive CD8, around 2.4% memory CD4, under 0.5% memory CD8.

Clones were sequenced by immunoSEQ multiplex PCR, and TCRdb holds only the in-frame ones, with some missing. The sample includes 2 million or so clones, 85% to 95% seen only once; the top ten take 0.1% to 0.15%. Sequencing used naive CD4+ T cells sorted from blood. Subset: CD45RA+ positively selected. The sequence derives from a man younger than 30 in good health. V and J are TRBV4-1 and TRBJ2-7, with 13 positions matching TRBD2. As DNA, the CDR3 is TGCGCCAGCAGCCAAGGGACTAGCGGGAGCTTCTACGAGCAGTACTTC. Its protein is CASSQGTSGSFYEQYF.